These 23 T cell receptor beta chains originate from one sample sequenced in a study of CD8+CD57+ T cells in acquired aplastic anemia. Profiling of TCR beta VDJ combinations and CDR3 sequences used genomic DNA as template. Each CDR3 protein is one row after TCRdb ran MiXCR on the reads. The table lists approximately 45,000 distinct CDR3 sequences, approximately 72% of them singletons. The specimen was sorted CD4+, CD8+, or CD8+CD57+ T cells (not recorded which) from PBMCs. The origin of the receptors is a human donor in good health, serving as a control.

V gene TRBV24-1 combines with J gene TRBJ2-5, with 10 nucleotides matching TRBD1. CDR3 length: 16 residues. V shed 4 bases, J shed 4 bases, and the junction held 8 bases outside the gene matches. Germline-derived CDR1 and CDR2 are KGHDR and SFDVKD. CDR3 sequence: CATSERGQGISETQYF. The CDR3 nucleotides read TGTGCCACCAGTGAACGGGGACAGGGGATCTCAGAGACCCAGTACTTC.

The rearrangement joins TRBV7-9 to TRBJ1-6; the D is unclear. Trimming pared 5 bases from V and 0 bases from J, leaving 8 bases between. CDR3 length: 15 amino acids. Per the germline V gene, CDR1 is SEHNR and CDR2 is FQNEAQ (reference sequence). CDR3 in DNA: TGTGCCAGCAGCCCTCAGTCCTCCTATAATTCACCCCTCCACTTT. The encoded protein is CASSPQSSYNSPLHF.

The chain joins TRBV11-2 to TRBJ2-3; 7 bases are a match to TRBD2. The length of the CDR3 is 17 residues. Germline lookup yields CDR1 SGHAT and CDR2 FQNNGV. J was trimmed by 4 bases and V by 3 bases; bases with no gene match: 13. The CDR3 region has the DNA TGTGCCAGCAGCTTGAGGACTAGTGTTGGCTCGGCAGATACGCAGTATTTT. Protein: CASSLRTSVGSADTQYF. The variable domain in full, completed from reference TRBV11-2 and TRBJ2-3, reads EAGVAQSPRYKIIEKRQSVAFWCNPISGHATLYWYQQILGQGPKLLIQFQNNGVVDDSQLPKDRFSAERLKGVDSTLKIQPAKLEDSAVYLCASSLRTSVGSADTQYFGPGTRLTVL.

Comments on this clonotype: A junction boundary mismatches the germline segment, possibly from a read error. This chain's CDR3 is CARSQDGTGSAYNSPLHF. The DNA for the CDR3 is TGCGCCAGGAGCCAAGACGGGACAGGCAGCGCCTATAATTCACCCCTCCACTTT. The chain combines TRBV4-3 with TRBJ1-6; TRBD1 matches at 8 bases. The CDR3 extends over 18 amino acids. Germline CDR1 and CDR2: LGHNA and YSLEER.

The rearrangement links TRBV25-1 to TRBJ1-6; D uncertain. The CDR3 consists of 13 residues. V shed 7 bases and J shed 8 bases, with 12 bases lying between them. The germline V gene encodes CDR1 MGHDK and CDR2 SYGVNS. CDR3 nucleotides: TGTGCCAGCACAACGACACGGGATTCACCCCTCCACTTT. Translation gives CASTTTRDSPLHF. Complete variable domain (other parts from reference TRBV25-1 and TRBJ1-6): EADIYQTPRYLVIGTGKKITLECSQTMGHDKMYWYQQDPGMELHLIHYSYGVNSTEKGDLSSESTVSRIRTEHFPLTLESARPSHTSQYLCASTTTRDSPLHFGNGTRLTVT.

The rearrangement joins TRBV2 to TRBJ1-5, with D possibly being TRBD1 (5 bases). The CDR3 is 13 residues long. V was pared by 5 bases and J by 4 bases, with 9 bases between. Germline-derived CDR1 and CDR2 are SNHLY and FYNNEI. This chain's CDR3 is CASSSEGNQPQHF. CDR3 nucleotide sequence: TGTGCCAGCAGTTCTGAGGGGAATCAGCCCCAGCATTTT.

The J gene is TRBJ2-7, the V gene TRBV20-1; D possibly corresponds to TRBD2 (6 bases). V lost 3 bases, J lost 0 bases, and 12 bases lay in between. Germline CDR1 and CDR2: DFQATT and SNEGSKA (reference sequence). The CDR3 contains 14 residues. The CDR3 bases are TGCAGTGCTAGTCACGGCGGGACCTCCTACGAGCAGTACTTC. This encodes CSASHGGTSYEQYF.

V and J are TRBV10-2 and TRBJ1-5, with D tentatively TRBD1 (6 bases). Per germline, CDR1 WSHSY and CDR2 SAAADI. V was clipped by 6 bases and J by 4 bases, with 13 bases between them. The CDR3 runs 14 residues. This CDR3 reads CASSPKQGNQPQHF. The CDR3 bases are TGCGCCAGCAGCCCCAAACAGGGAAATCAGCCCCAGCATTTT.

This chain connects TRBV12-3 or TRBV12-4 to TRBJ1-5; 8 nucleotides match TRBD1. The J segment lost 6 bases and the V segment lost 7 bases, leaving 8 bases of the junction unmatched. The CDR3 consists of 14 residues. Written as DNA, the CDR3 is TGTGCCAGCAAAGGACAGGGACTCGGTCAGCCCCAGCATTTT. Translated, it gives CASKGQGLGQPQHF.

V and J are TRBV15 and TRBJ2-3, with TRBD2 matching over 8 bases. J lost 0 bases, V lost 0 bases, and 2 bases had no gene match. The germline V gene has CDR1 LNHNV and CDR2 YYDKDF (reference sequence). The CDR3 spans 16 residues. The CDR3 DNA sequence: TGTGCCACCAGCAGAGAGGCTAGCGGGAGCACAGATACGCAGTATTTT. Amino acids: CATSREASGSTDTQYF.

V and J are TRBV5-1 and TRBJ2-3; TRBD1 is a possible D gene (6 bases). The CDR3 has 17 amino acids. V was shortened by 4 bases and J by 0 bases, with 18 bases between the two germline ends. Germline CDR1 and CDR2: SGHRS and YFSETQ. The CDR3 nucleotides are TGCGCCAGCAGCCGATTCGGACAGCTAGATAGCACAGATACGCAGTATTTT. Its protein product is CASSRFGQLDSTDTQYF.

This clonotype was picked up many times. The chain recombines TRBV20-1 with TRBJ2-1; D is unresolved. The V and J ends lost 0 bases and 0 bases respectively, with 12 bases between them. In germline, CDR1 is DFQATT, CDR2 SNEGSKA (reference sequence). The CDR3 is made up of 16 amino acids. The DNA of the CDR3 is TGCAGTGCTAGAGATCGGGCGGAAAACTCCTACAATGAGCAGTTCTTC. Its protein is CSARDRAENSYNEQFF.

This chain uses TRBV19 with TRBJ1-2; unclear D gene. Germline assignment: CDR1 LNHDA and CDR2 SQIVND (reference sequence). The CDR3 is 14 amino acids. V was cut by 6 bases and J by 4 bases, with 15 bases left in between. The CDR3 is CASRPAGASYGYTF. The CDR3 nucleotides are TGTGCCAGTAGACCCGCCGGTGCTAGCTATGGCTACACCTTC.

Only a few counts were recorded for this clonotype. This may stem from a read error, because a much larger clone lies one nucleotide away. The CDR3 does not end in the conserved phenylalanine or tryptophan, so this is likely a read error. The chain joins TRBV30 to TRBJ2-7; the D is unclear. Germline V CDR1 and CDR2: GTSNPN, SVGIG (reference sequence). Trimming stripped 1 base from V and 5 bases from J, with 12 bases between. This CDR3 is built from 13 residues. This chain's CDR3 is CAWSEVSPNEQYS. The DNA for the CDR3 is TGTGCCTGGAGTGAAGTATCCCCAAACGAGCAGTACTCC.

The CDR3 DNA follows: TGTGCCATCAGTGAGTCCAACAGAAATTATGGCTACACCTTC. This encodes CAISESNRNYGYTF. This rearrangement joins TRBV10-3 to TRBJ1-2; D ambiguous. The V end lost 0 bases, the J end lost 5 bases, and 10 bases lay between the germline ends. The germline CDR1 and CDR2 sequences are ENHRY and SYGVKD. The CDR3 spans 14 residues.

The chain couples TRBV11-2 to TRBJ1-2; the D is unclear. The CDR3 totals 16 residues. Germline loops: CDR1 SGHAT, CDR2 FQNNGV. Trimming removed 9 bases at V and 2 bases at J, with 22 bases between. The CDR3 bases are TGTGCCAGTAGTATTTTAGCCGTGGGCTGGAACTATGGCTACACCTTC. It specifies CASSILAVGWNYGYTF.

CDR3 sequence (DNA): TGTGCCACCAGTGATTCAGGGGGGCAAGAGACCCAGTACTTC. It is translated as CATSDSGGQETQYF. This chain connects TRBV24-1 to TRBJ2-5, with D perhaps matching TRBD1 (7 bases). This CDR3 contains 14 residues. V gave up 2 bases and J gave up 2 bases, with 8 bases separating them. Germline assignment: CDR1 KGHDR and CDR2 SFDVKD.

This clonotype showed up many times. The J gene is TRBJ2-2, the V gene TRBV6-1; D call uncertain. CDR1 MNHNS and CDR2 SASEGT come from the germline V gene. Trimming stripped 2 bases from V and 4 bases from J, with 5 bases between. The CDR3 has 13 amino acids. In DNA, the CDR3 is TGTGCCAGCAGTGAAATCCCCACCGGGGAGCTGTTTTTT. This codes for CASSEIPTGELFF.

The rearrangement joins TRBV29-1 to TRBJ1-2; D not certain. Trimming removed 2 bases from V and 5 bases from J, with 21 bases in between. This CDR3 region has 16 residues. Germline CDR1 SQVTM, CDR2 ANQGSEA. CDR3 residues: CSVENGLNIELYGYTF. CDR3 bases: TGCAGCGTTGAAAACGGCCTGAATATTGAGCTTTATGGCTACACCTTC.

A note on this clonotype: Compared with germline, one end of the junction differs, possibly owing to a read error. The rearrangement uses TRBV2 and TRBJ2-7, with a tentative D call TRBD1 (6 bases). This CDR3 spans 14 amino acids. Germline loops: CDR1 SNHLY, CDR2 FYNNEI. CDR3 sequence (DNA): TGCACCCAGCAGAGGCCAGGGGATTCCTACGAGCAGTACTTC. This encodes CTQQRPGDSYEQYF. The full variable domain, with the rest looked up from reference TRBV2 and TRBJ2-7, is EPEVTQTPSHQVTQMGQEVILRCVPISNHLYFYWYRQILGQKVEFLVSFYNNEISEKSEIFDDQFSVERPDGSNFTLKIRSTKLEDSAMYFCTQQRPGDSYEQYFGPGTRLTVT.

The chain couples TRBV25-1 to TRBJ2-2; no clear D gene. Trimming took 3 bases from V and 1 from J, leaving 9 bases between them. The V gene's germline CDR1 is MGHDK and CDR2 SYGVNS. There are 15 residues in the CDR3. The CDR3, as DNA: TGTGCCAGCAGTGAGACCCGGCAGAACACCGGGGAGCTGTTTTTT. Translation gives CASSETRQNTGELFF.

To note about this clonotype: The junction does not match germline at one end; this may be a read error. The chain employs TRBV25-1 and TRBJ2-7; perhaps TRBD2 as D (6 bases). CDR1 and CDR2 from the germline V gene are MGHDK and SYGVNS. The CDR3 runs to 15 residues. CDR3 amino acids: CVSSLLQAGWYEQYF. CDR3 bases: TGTGTCAGCAGCTTGTTACAGGCGGGGTGGTACGAGCAGTACTTC.

This clonotype has just a few counts. This chain links TRBV19 with TRBJ2-3; D may be TRBD2 (5 bases). The germline V gene encodes CDR1 LNHDA and CDR2 SQIVND (reference sequence). V dropped 5 bases and J dropped 4 bases, with 13 bases sitting between them. The CDR3 contains 14 residues. As DNA, the CDR3 is TGTGCCAGTAGTTTCGGACTTCCCCCAGATACGCAGTATTTT. The encoded protein is CASSFGLPPDTQYF.